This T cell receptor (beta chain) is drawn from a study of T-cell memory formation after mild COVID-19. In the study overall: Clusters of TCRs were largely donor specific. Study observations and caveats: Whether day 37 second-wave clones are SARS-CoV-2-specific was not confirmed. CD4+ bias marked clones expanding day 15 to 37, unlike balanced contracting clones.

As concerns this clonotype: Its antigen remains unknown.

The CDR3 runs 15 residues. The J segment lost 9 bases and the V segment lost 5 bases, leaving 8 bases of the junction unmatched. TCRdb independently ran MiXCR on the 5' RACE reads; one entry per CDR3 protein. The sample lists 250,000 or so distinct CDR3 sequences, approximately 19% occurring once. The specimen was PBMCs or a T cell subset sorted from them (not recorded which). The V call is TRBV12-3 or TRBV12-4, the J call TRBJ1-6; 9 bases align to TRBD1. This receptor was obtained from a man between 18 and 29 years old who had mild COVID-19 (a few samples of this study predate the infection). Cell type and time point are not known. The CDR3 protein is CASSLRTGASSPLHF. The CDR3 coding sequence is TGTGCCAGCAGTCTGCGGACAGGGGCTTCTTCACCCCTCCACTTT.